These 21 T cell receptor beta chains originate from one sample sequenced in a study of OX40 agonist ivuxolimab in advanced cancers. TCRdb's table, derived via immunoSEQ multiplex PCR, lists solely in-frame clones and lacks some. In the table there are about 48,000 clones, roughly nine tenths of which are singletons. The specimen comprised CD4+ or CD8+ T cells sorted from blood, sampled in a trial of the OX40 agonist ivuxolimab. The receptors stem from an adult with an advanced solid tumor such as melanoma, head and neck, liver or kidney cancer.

The DNA of the CDR3 is TGCAGCGTTGAGAACCTCGGCGGGAGGTACAATGAGCAGTTCTTC. Protein product: CSVENLGGRYNEQFF. This chain connects TRBV29-1 to TRBJ2-1; TRBD2 matches 8 bases. The germline gives CDR1 SQVTM, CDR2 ANQGSEA. V lost 3 bases, J lost 4 bases, and 8 bases stayed unmatched. This CDR3 comprises 15 residues.

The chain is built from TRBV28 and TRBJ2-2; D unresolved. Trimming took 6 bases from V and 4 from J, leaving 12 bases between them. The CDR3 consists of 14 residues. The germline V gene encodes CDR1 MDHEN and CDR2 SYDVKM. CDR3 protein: CASRPVHVTGELFF. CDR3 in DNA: TGTGCCAGCAGACCTGTACATGTCACCGGGGAGCTGTTTTTT.

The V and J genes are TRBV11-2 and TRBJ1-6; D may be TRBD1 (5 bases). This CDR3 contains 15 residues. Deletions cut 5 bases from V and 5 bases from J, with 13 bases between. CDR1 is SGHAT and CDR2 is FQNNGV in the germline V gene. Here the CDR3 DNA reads TGTGCCAGCAGCGGTTGGGGGATTAATAATTCACCCCTCCACTTT. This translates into CASSGWGINNSPLHF.

CDR3 coding DNA: TGCAGCGTGTCCGGGACGGAATATGGCTACACCTTC. Protein: CSVSGTEYGYTF. The chain has TRBV29-1 and TRBJ1-2; possibly TRBD1 for D (5 bases). The CDR3 loop spans 12 amino acids. The germline V and J ends were trimmed by 6 bases and 5 bases, with 13 bases remaining between them. Germline loops: CDR1 SQVTM, CDR2 ANQGSEA.

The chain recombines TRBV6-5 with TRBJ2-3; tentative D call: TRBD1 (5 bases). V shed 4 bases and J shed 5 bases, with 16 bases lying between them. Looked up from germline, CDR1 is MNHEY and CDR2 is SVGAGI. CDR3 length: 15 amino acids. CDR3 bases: TGTGCCAGCAGTTCTACAGGAATAGCTGGAGATACGCAGTATTTT. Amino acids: CASSSTGIAGDTQYF.

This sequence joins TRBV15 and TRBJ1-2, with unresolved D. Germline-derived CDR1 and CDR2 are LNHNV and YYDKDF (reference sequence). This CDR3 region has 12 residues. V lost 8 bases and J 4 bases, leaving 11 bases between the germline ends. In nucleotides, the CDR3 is TGTGCCACCTCGGAGGCCATCTATGGCTACACCTTC. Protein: CATSEAIYGYTF.

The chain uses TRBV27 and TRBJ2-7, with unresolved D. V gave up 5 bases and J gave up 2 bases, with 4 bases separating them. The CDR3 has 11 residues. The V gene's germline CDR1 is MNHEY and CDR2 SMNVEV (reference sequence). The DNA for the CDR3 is TGTGCCAGCAGTAACGCCTACGAGCAGTACTTC. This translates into CASSNAYEQYF.

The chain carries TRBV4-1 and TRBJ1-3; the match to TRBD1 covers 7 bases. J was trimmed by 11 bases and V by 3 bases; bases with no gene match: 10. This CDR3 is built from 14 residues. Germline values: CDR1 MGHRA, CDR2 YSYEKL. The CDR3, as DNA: TGCGCCAGCAGCCACCCCGGGCAGGGGGTAGCCATATATTTT. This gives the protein CASSHPGQGVAIYF.

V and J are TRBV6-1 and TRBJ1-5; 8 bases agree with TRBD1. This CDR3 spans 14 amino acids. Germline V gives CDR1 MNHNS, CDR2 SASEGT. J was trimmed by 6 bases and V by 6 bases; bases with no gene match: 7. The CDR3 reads CASSPTGGAQPQHF. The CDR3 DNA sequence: TGTGCCAGCAGCCCTACAGGGGGGGCTCAGCCCCAGCATTTT.

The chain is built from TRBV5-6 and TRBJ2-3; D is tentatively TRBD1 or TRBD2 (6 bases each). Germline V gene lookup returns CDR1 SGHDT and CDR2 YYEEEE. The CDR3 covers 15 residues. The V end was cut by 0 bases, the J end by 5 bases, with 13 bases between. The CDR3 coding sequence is TGTGCCAGCAGCTTGGTTTGGGGGGCCAAAGATACGCAGTATTTT. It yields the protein CASSLVWGAKDTQYF.

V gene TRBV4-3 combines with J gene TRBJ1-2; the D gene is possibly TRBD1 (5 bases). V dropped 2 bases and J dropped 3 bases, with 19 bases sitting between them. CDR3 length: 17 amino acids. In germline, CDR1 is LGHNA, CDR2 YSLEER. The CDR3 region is CASSQSAGVTDYYGYTF. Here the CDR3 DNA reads TGCGCCAGCAGCCAAAGTGCGGGGGTGACAGACTACTATGGCTACACCTTC.

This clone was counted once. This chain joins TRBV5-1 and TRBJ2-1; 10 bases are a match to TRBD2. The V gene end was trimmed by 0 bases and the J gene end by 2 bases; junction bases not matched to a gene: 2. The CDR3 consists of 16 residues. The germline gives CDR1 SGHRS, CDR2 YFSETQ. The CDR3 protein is CASSLDLAGAYNEQFF. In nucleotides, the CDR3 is TGCGCCAGCAGCTTGGATCTAGCGGGAGCCTACAATGAGCAGTTCTTC.

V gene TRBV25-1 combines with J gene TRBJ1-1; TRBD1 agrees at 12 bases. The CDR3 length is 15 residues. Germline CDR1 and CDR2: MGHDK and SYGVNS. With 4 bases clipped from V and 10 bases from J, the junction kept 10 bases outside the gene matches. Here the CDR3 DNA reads TGTGCCAGCAGTGTTGTTGGGACAGGGGGCTATCGAGCTTTCTTT. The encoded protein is CASSVVGTGGYRAFF.

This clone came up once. CDR3 sequence: CASTRGDNEQFF. The CDR3 DNA reads as TGTGCCAGCACTCGCGGGGACAATGAGCAGTTCTTC. The chain joins TRBV7-9 to TRBJ2-1; TRBD2 might be the D (6 bases). Germline values: CDR1 SEHNR, CDR2 FQNEAQ (reference sequence). The CDR3 runs to 12 residues. The ends were cut back, 7 bases at V and 5 bases at J, with 9 bases in the middle.

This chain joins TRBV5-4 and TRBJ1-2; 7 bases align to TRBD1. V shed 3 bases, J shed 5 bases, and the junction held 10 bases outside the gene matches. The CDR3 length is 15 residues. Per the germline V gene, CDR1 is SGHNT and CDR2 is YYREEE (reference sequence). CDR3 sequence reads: CASSWVTGREYGYTF. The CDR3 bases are TGTGCCAGCAGCTGGGTGACAGGGAGGGAGTATGGCTACACCTTC.

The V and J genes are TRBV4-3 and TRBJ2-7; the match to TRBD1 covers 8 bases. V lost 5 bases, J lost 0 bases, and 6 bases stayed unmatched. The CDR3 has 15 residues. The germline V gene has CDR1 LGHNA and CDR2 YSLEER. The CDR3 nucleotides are TGCGCCAGCAGCTTCCGGACAGGGTACTCCTACGAGCAGTACTTC. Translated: CASSFRTGYSYEQYF.

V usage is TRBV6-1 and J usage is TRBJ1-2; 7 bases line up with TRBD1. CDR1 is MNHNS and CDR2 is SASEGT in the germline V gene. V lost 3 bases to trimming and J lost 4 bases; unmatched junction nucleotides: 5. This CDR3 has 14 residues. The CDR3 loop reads CASSEGGQSYGYTF. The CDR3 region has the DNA TGTGCCAGCAGTGAGGGGGGACAGAGCTATGGCTACACCTTC.

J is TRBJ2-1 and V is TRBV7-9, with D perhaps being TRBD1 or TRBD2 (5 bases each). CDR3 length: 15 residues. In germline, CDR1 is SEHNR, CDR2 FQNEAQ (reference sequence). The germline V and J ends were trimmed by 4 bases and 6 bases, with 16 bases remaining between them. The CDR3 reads CASSSERSRGNEQFF. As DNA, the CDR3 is TGTGCCAGCAGCTCTGAGCGGTCTAGGGGCAATGAGCAGTTCTTC.

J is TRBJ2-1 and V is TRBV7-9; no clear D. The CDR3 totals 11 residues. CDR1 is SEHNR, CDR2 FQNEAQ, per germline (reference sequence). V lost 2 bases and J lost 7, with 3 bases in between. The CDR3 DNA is TGTGCCAGCAGCTTACTGAATGAGCAGTTCTTC. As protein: CASSLLNEQFF.

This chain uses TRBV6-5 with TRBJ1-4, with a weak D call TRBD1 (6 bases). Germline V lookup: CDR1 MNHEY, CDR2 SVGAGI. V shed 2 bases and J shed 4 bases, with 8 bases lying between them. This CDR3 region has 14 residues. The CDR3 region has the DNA TGTGCCAGCAGTTACCAGGGGATTAATGAAAAACTGTTTTTT. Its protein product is CASSYQGINEKLFF.

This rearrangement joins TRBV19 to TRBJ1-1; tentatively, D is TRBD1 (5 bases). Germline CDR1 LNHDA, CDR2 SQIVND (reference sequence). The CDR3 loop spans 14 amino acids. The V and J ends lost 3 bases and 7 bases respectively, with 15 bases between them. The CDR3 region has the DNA TGTGCCAGTAGTATGGGGCAGAAAACTTATGAAGCTTTCTTT. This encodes CASSMGQKTYEAFF. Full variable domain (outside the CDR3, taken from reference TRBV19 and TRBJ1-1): DGGITQSPKYLFRKEGQNVTLSCEQNLNHDAMYWYRQDPGQGLRLIYYSQIVNDFQKGDIAEGYSVSREKKESFPLTVTSAQKNPTAFYLCASSMGQKTYEAFFGQGTRLTVV.